The clone carrying this T cell receptor (beta chain) was recorded once. The data were taken from a study of blood T cell repertoires in COVID-19. Study-wide context: The analysed material was cDNA or gDNA that came from T cells, B-cell-depleted T cells, or PBMCs.

Here immunoSEQ multiplex PCR was the method, and the copy in TCRdb shows in-frame clones only, minus some. The data show around 150,000 clones, approximately 90% seen once. Cohort assignment relied on participant-reported clinical history. Germline assignment: CDR1 SQVTM and CDR2 ANQGSEA. The CDR3 totals 12 residues. This receptor was taken from a woman aged 45-65 years who had recovered from COVID-19. The chain recombines TRBV29-1 with TRBJ1-1; D is unresolved. The sequenced sample was PBMCs or T cells enriched from blood (not recorded which). CDR3 nucleotides: TGCAGTTTCCTGAGCATGAACACTGAAGCTTTCTTT. This gives the protein CSFLSMNTEAFF.